The sample holds a few counts of the clone carrying this T cell receptor (beta chain). Its antigen is currently unknown. This sample was included in a study of response to subunit inactivated influenza vaccine. Study conclusions and caveats: T cells newly recruited by each seasonal influenza vaccination are few, the authors suggested.

TCRdb independently ran MiXCR on the RT-PCR reads; one entry per CDR3 protein. The sample holds approximately 700,000 distinct CDR3 sequences; 15% to 18% are singletons and the top ten take roughly 12%. Sequenced material: PBMCs from blood, taken 11 to 12 days after vaccination. This receptor was taken from a man between 50 and 59 years old who received an inactivated influenza vaccine.

CDR3 in DNA: TGTGCCAGCAGTCCCAATACCCTGGGAGGGGGGAGAGCAGATACGCAGTATTTT. It yields the protein CASSPNTLGGGRADTQYF. The rearrangement joins TRBV12-3 or TRBV12-4 to TRBJ2-3; the D gene is possibly TRBD2 (7 bases). This CDR3 contains 18 residues. Trimming took 5 bases from V and 4 from J, leaving 25 bases between them.